The 30 T cell receptor beta chains listed next were all sequenced from one sample in a study of T cell clonotyping in hematopoietic cell transplantation. Noted time point: recipient sample about 28 days before transplant, after cytoreduction. TCRdb's table, derived via immunoSEQ multiplex PCR, lists solely in-frame clones and lacks some. The sample lists approximately 26,000 clones; about 93% were seen once. This material consisted of peripheral blood mononuclear cells, taken before stem cell transplant. These receptors were taken from a man between 45 and 60 years old with acute myeloid leukemia. Some clones in this sample may be carry-over from other donors' samples.

The DNA for the CDR3 is TGTGCCAGCAGACGGGGAGGAAACATTCAGTACTTC. Residues: CASRRGGNIQYF. This chain connects TRBV5-6 to TRBJ2-4, with D possibly being TRBD2 (6 bases). Germline V gives CDR1 SGHDT, CDR2 YYEEEE. The V gene lost 5 bases and the J gene lost 6 bases, with 9 bases spanning the gap. There are 12 residues in the CDR3. The entire variable domain, with the rest obtained from reference TRBV5-6 and TRBJ2-4, is as follows: DAGVTQSPTHLIKTRGQQVTLRCSPKSGHDTVSWYQQALGQGPQFIFQYYEEEERQRGNFPDRFSGHQFPNYSSELNVNALLLGDSALYLCASRRGGNIQYFGAGTRLSVL.

The CDR3 coding sequence is TGTGCCAGCAGCTTGGGACTCCTTCGCGAGCAGTACTTC. It specifies CASSLGLLREQYF. The chain is built from TRBV7-9 and TRBJ2-7, with D possibly TRBD2 on 6 matching bases. V was cut by 3 bases and J by 6 bases, with 12 bases left in between. Germline CDR1 reads SEHNR; CDR2 reads FQNEAQ (reference sequence). The CDR3 totals 13 residues.

The chain is built from TRBV7-2 and TRBJ2-2; 9 bases agree with TRBD1. The CDR3 runs 16 residues. Germline assignment: CDR1 SGHTA and CDR2 FQGNSA. The trim removed 5 bases at V and 3 bases at J, leaving 7 bases unmatched. The CDR3 sequence is CASSPPGQGHTGELFF. In DNA, the CDR3 is TGTGCCAGCAGCCCCCCGGGACAGGGTCACACCGGGGAGCTGTTTTTT.

The chain links TRBV25-1 to TRBJ1-6; TRBD1 is a possible D gene (5 bases). V lost 1 base to trimming and J lost 6 bases, with 10 bases between them. CDR1 is MGHDK, CDR2 SYGVNS, per germline. The CDR3 loop spans 15 amino acids. This CDR3 reads CASSESSGSNSPLHF. The CDR3 DNA follows: TGTGCCAGCAGTGAATCATCAGGGAGTAATTCACCCCTCCACTTT.

The genes are TRBV30 and TRBJ1-2, with D possibly being TRBD1 (6 bases). CDR1 is GTSNPN, CDR2 SVGIG, per germline (reference sequence). CDR3 length: 15 amino acids. Between the trimmed V and J ends, which lost 3 bases and 2 bases, there was a span of 16 bases. CDR3 coding DNA: TGTGCCTGGAGGCAGGCTGGGGGGCCCAACTATGGCTACACCTTC. Amino acids: CAWRQAGGPNYGYTF.

This chain uses TRBV6-1 with TRBJ1-5; D may be TRBD1 (5 bases). The germline CDR1 and CDR2 sequences are MNHNS and SASEGT. V shed 7 bases and J shed 6 bases, with 13 bases lying between them. The CDR3 contains 13 residues. The CDR3 region has the DNA TGTGCCAGCACAGAAAGGGGAAGTCAGCCCCAGCATTTT. It codes for CASTERGSQPQHF.

This clone occurred a few times. The rearrangement links TRBV7-9 to TRBJ1-2; a possible D gene is TRBD1 (6 bases). The germline CDR1 and CDR2 sequences are SEHNR and FQNEAQ (reference sequence). The CDR3 length is 12 residues. The germline V and J ends were trimmed by 5 bases and 6 bases, with 10 bases remaining between them. The CDR3 here is CASSQGGNGYTF. In DNA, the CDR3 is TGTGCCAGCAGCCAAGGGGGAAATGGCTACACCTTC.

V gene TRBV7-9 combines with J gene TRBJ1-3; no firm D call. The CDR3 spans 12 residues. Trimming shortened V by 1 base and J by 5 bases, and 3 bases separated the two germline ends. Germline CDR1 SEHNR, CDR2 FQNEAQ (reference sequence). The CDR3 bases are TGTGCCAGCAGCTTAGGACGAAACACCATATATTTT. Protein product: CASSLGRNTIYF.

The chain uses TRBV6-6 and TRBJ2-3; D is unresolved. The V gene lost 2 bases and the J gene lost 0 bases, with 12 bases spanning the gap. The CDR3 is 16 residues long. Germline-derived CDR1 and CDR2 are MNHNY and SVGAGI (reference sequence). For the CDR3, the DNA is TGTGCCAGCAGTTACCCCCTCTTGCGGAGCACAGATACGCAGTATTTT. Translation gives CASSYPLLRSTDTQYF.

The genes are TRBV7-2 and TRBJ2-1; D may correspond to TRBD1 or TRBD2 (5 bases each). CDR1 and CDR2 (germline): SGHTA, FQGNSA. V was clipped by 3 bases and J by 10 bases, with 13 bases between them. The CDR3 runs to 13 residues. The CDR3 nucleotides read TGTGCCAGCAGCTTTATCGCCTGGGACGAGCAGTTCTTC. Amino acid sequence: CASSFIAWDEQFF.

The chain employs TRBV4-1 and TRBJ2-7; perhaps TRBD2 as D (5 bases). Per the germline V gene, CDR1 is MGHRA and CDR2 is YSYEKL. V was pared by 4 bases and J by 4 bases, with 20 bases between. The CDR3 covers 16 residues. CDR3 sequence: CASSPSVGPGWYEQYF. CDR3 DNA sequence: TGCGCCAGCAGCCCGAGTGTGGGTCCGGGATGGTACGAGCAGTACTTC.

In DNA, the CDR3 is TGCGCCAGCAGCCAGATAGTCTACTATGGCTACACCTTC. It is translated as CASSQIVYYGYTF. V usage is TRBV4-1 and J usage is TRBJ1-2; D remains ambiguous. Germline CDR1 is MGHRA and CDR2 is YSYEKL. Trimming took off 3 bases at V and 3 bases at J, with 8 bases between the two ends. CDR3 length equals 13 residues.

This clone was seen only once. The chain recombines TRBV11-2 with TRBJ2-7; no clear D gene. V shed 5 bases and J shed 2 bases, with 13 bases lying between them. The CDR3 runs 14 residues. The germline V gene encodes CDR1 SGHAT and CDR2 FQNNGV. The CDR3 coding sequence is TGTGCCAGCAGCAAAGACCCGGGTACCTACGAGCAGTACTTC. The encoded protein is CASSKDPGTYEQYF.

The chain uses TRBV5-6 and TRBJ2-3; 10 positions agree with TRBD2. The CDR3 has 15 residues. V was clipped by 4 bases and J by 3 bases; unmatched bases: 5. Per germline, CDR1 SGHDT and CDR2 YYEEEE. The CDR3 coding sequence is TGTGCCAGCAGCATTAGCGGGGGGAGGACAGATACGCAGTATTTT. Translation gives CASSISGGRTDTQYF.

V usage is TRBV19 and J usage is TRBJ1-5; D call uncertain. This CDR3 is built from 13 residues. Germline V gives CDR1 LNHDA, CDR2 SQIVND (reference sequence). Trimming took off 7 bases at V and 0 bases at J, with 7 bases between the two ends. CDR3 sequence reads: CASNRDSNQPQHF. The DNA for the CDR3 is TGTGCCAGTAATCGGGATAGCAATCAGCCCCAGCATTTT.

The rearrangement links TRBV6-1 to TRBJ1-5; TRBD1 is a possible D gene (6 bases). CDR1 is MNHNS and CDR2 is SASEGT in the germline V gene. V lost 7 bases and J lost 2, with 15 bases in between. This CDR3 is 15 amino acids long. For the CDR3, the DNA is TGTGCCAGCACCCTTCGGACAGTCGGCAATCAGCCCCAGCATTTT. This translates into CASTLRTVGNQPQHF.

This clone was observed a single time. The V gene is TRBV19, the J gene TRBJ2-6, with D possibly TRBD1 on 6 matching bases. The V gene's germline CDR1 is LNHDA and CDR2 SQIVND (reference sequence). V dropped 6 bases and J dropped 2 bases, with 11 bases sitting between them. There are 15 residues in the CDR3. The CDR3 reads CASRTGHTGANVLTF. In DNA form, the CDR3 reads TGTGCCAGTAGGACAGGCCATACTGGGGCCAACGTCCTGACTTTC. The entire variable domain, with the rest obtained from reference TRBV19 and TRBJ2-6, is as follows: DGGITQSPKYLFRKEGQNVTLSCEQNLNHDAMYWYRQDPGQGLRLIYYSQIVNDFQKGDIAEGYSVSREKKESFPLTVTSAQKNPTAFYLCASRTGHTGANVLTFGAGSRLTVL.

CDR3 DNA: TGTGCCAGCGCACTACTCCATCAAACAGGGACAAGCTATGGCTACACCTTC. Amino acid sequence: CASALLHQTGTSYGYTF. The chain has TRBV19 and TRBJ1-2, with D maybe TRBD1 (6 bases). Trimming shortened V by 9 bases and J by 4 bases, and 27 bases separated the two germline ends. CDR1 LNHDA and CDR2 SQIVND come from the germline V gene (reference sequence). The CDR3 runs 17 residues.

About this clone: The same CDR3 also results from other DNA sequences found in this sample. The V call is TRBV7-2, the J call TRBJ2-5; D not resolved. Germline CDR1 SGHTA, CDR2 FQGNSA. The CDR3 runs to 11 residues. Between the trimmed V and J ends, which lost 5 bases and 1 base, there was a span of 2 bases. The CDR3 spells CASSPQETQYF. The CDR3 coding sequence is TGTGCCAGCAGCCCCCAAGAGACCCAGTACTTC. Full variable domain (missing parts from reference TRBV7-2 and TRBJ2-5): GAGVSQSPSNKVTEKGKDVELRCDPISGHTALYWYRQSLGQGLEFLIYFQGNSAPDKSGLPSDRFSAERTGGSVSTLTIQRTQQEDSAVYLCASSPQETQYFGPGTRLLVL.

The chain uses TRBV19 and TRBJ1-2; 9 nucleotides line up with TRBD1. This CDR3 has 13 residues. The germline V gene has CDR1 LNHDA and CDR2 SQIVND (reference sequence). With V trimmed by 10 bases and J by 8 bases, 11 bases remained unmatched. CDR3 nucleotides: TGTGCCACCCGGGACAGGGCCTATTTCGGCTACACCTTC. Encoded protein: CATRDRAYFGYTF.

The chain employs TRBV7-9 and TRBJ2-1; TRBD2 agrees at 12 bases. The length of the CDR3 is 18 residues. Germline CDR1 is SEHNR and CDR2 is FQNEAQ (reference sequence). The V segment lost 1 base and the J segment 3 bases; nucleotides outside the gene matches: 7. DNA for the CDR3: TGTGCCAGCAGCTTAGAACTAGCGGGGGGCCTCATCTACAATGAGCAGTTCTTC. It codes for CASSLELAGGLIYNEQFF.

This clone was counted only a few times. V is TRBV4-2 and J is TRBJ2-5; weak D call: TRBD1 (6 bases). Germline V gene sequence: CDR1 LGHNA, CDR2 YNFKEQ. This CDR3 has 14 amino acids. Between the trimmed V and J ends, which lost 6 bases and 1 base, there was a span of 12 bases. The CDR3 reads CASSSVGGQETQYF. The CDR3 coding sequence is TGTGCCAGCAGTTCGGTAGGGGGCCAAGAGACCCAGTACTTC.

The rearrangement joins TRBV11-2 to TRBJ2-7, with 7 nucleotides matching TRBD2. The CDR3 covers 15 residues. V was pared by 2 bases and J by 0 bases, with 4 bases of the junction left unmatched. Looked up from germline, CDR1 is SGHAT and CDR2 is FQNNGV. The DNA of the CDR3 is TGTGCCAGCAGCTTAACCGGGAGGCCCTCCTACGAGCAGTACTTC. This sequence encodes CASSLTGRPSYEQYF.

The J gene is TRBJ1-1, the V gene TRBV18, with 8 bases matching TRBD1. The germline V gene encodes CDR1 KGHSH and CDR2 LQKENI. The V segment lost 2 bases and the J segment 4 bases; nucleotides outside the gene matches: 6. CDR3 length: 15 residues. The CDR3 loop is CASSPRTGSGTEAFF. The CDR3 DNA follows: TGTGCCAGCTCACCAAGGACAGGGTCGGGCACTGAAGCTTTCTTT.

The V and J genes are TRBV5-8 and TRBJ1-1; D is perhaps TRBD1 (6 bases). CDR1 is SGHTS and CDR2 is YDEGEE in the germline V gene. The CDR3 contains 16 residues. V lost 4 bases, J lost 3 bases, and 19 bases lay in between. CDR3 protein: CASSLTGIPLDTEAFF. The CDR3 DNA sequence: TGTGCCAGCAGCCTTACAGGGATCCCCCTTGACACTGAAGCTTTCTTT.

The DNA of the CDR3 is TGTGCCAGCACCACACTAAGAAAAGACAGGGTGTTGACCGGGGAGCTGTTTTTT. Amino acid sequence: CASTTLRKDRVLTGELFF. The chain uses TRBV7-8 and TRBJ2-2; 7 nucleotides match TRBD1. Per the germline V gene, CDR1 is SGHVS and CDR2 is FQNEAQ. This CDR3 comprises 18 residues. After removal of 7 bases from V and 5 bases from J, the junction contained 19 bases not matched to a gene.

The chain recombines TRBV27 with TRBJ2-2, with a tentative D call TRBD2 (6 bases). The germline CDR1 and CDR2 sequences are MNHEY and SMNVEV (reference sequence). Between the trimmed V and J ends, which lost 5 bases and 4 bases, there was a span of 20 bases. This CDR3 is 17 amino acids long. DNA of the CDR3: TGTGCCAGCAGTCCCGGCCCCGCGGGACTCCCCACCGGGGAGCTGTTTTTT. Its protein product is CASSPGPAGLPTGELFF.

The sample holds one count of this clone. The chain combines TRBV7-9 with TRBJ2-3; D is perhaps TRBD1 or TRBD2 (5 bases each). The ends were cut back, 6 bases at V and 3 bases at J, with 16 bases in the middle. The germline CDR1 and CDR2 sequences are SEHNR and FQNEAQ (reference sequence). CDR3 length equals 15 residues. The CDR3 DNA follows: TGTGCCAGCAGTCCCGGGACGTCCATTACAGATACGCAGTATTTT. Its translation is CASSPGTSITDTQYF.

This clone was observed once. The V and J genes are TRBV6-5 and TRBJ2-5, with D unresolved. The CDR3 is made up of 16 amino acids. Germline V gene sequence: CDR1 MNHEY, CDR2 SVGAGI. The V and J ends lost 0 bases and 5 bases respectively, with 16 bases between them. The CDR3 spells CASSYSSGPDGETQYF. The CDR3 DNA reads as TGTGCCAGCAGTTACTCGTCAGGTCCAGATGGGGAGACCCAGTACTTC.

Notes on this clone: The identical CDR3 is also encoded by other nucleotide sequences in the sample. The chain combines TRBV7-9 with TRBJ2-3, with TRBD2 matching over 13 bases. Germline CDR1 reads SEHNR; CDR2 reads FQNEAQ (reference sequence). The CDR3 contains 16 residues. The V gene end was trimmed by 5 bases and the J gene end by 5 bases; junction bases not matched to a gene: 7. For the CDR3, the DNA is TGTGCCAGCAGCCCAGGACTAGCGGGAGATGGAGATACGCAGTATTTT. It translates to CASSPGLAGDGDTQYF.